A single sample gave rise to the 24 T cell receptor beta chains below, sequenced in a study of blood T cell repertoires in COVID-19. Sequenced by immunoSEQ multiplex PCR; TCRdb stores in-frame clones only, minus some. In the table there are around 190,000 clones, about 80% of which are singletons. Input material: peripheral blood. All receptors come from a human donor in a cohort sampled during active COVID-19.

V is TRBV10-3 and J is TRBJ1-5; 8 bases match TRBD1. Germline loops: CDR1 ENHRY, CDR2 SYGVKD. The CDR3 has 13 amino acids. Trimming took 6 bases from V and 4 from J; bases not matched to a gene: 2. For the CDR3, the DNA is TGTGCCATCAGGGACAGGGTAAATCAGCCCCAGCATTTT. This gives the protein CAIRDRVNQPQHF.

A single count supports this clone. The chain is built from TRBV5-1 and TRBJ2-2, with 14 bases identical to TRBD2. CDR3 length equals 16 residues. Germline values: CDR1 SGHRS, CDR2 YFSETQ. With 3 bases clipped from V and 7 bases from J, the junction kept 5 bases outside the gene matches. DNA for the CDR3: TGCGCCAGCAGCTCCGGACTAGCGGGGGGTAACGGGGAGCTGTTTTTT. Protein product: CASSSGLAGGNGELFF.

The V and J genes are TRBV5-6 and TRBJ1-4; possibly TRBD1 for D (6 bases). Between the trimmed V and J ends, which lost 4 bases and 4 bases, there was a span of 11 bases. The CDR3 loop spans 14 amino acids. Germline-derived CDR1 and CDR2 are SGHDT and YYEEEE. CDR3: CASSRTDYNEKLFF. For the CDR3, the DNA is TGTGCCAGCAGCCGGACAGATTATAATGAAAAACTGTTTTTT.

This chain uses TRBV25-1 with TRBJ1-1, with TRBD1 identical over 7 bases. With V trimmed by 3 bases and J by 7 bases, 5 bases remained unmatched. Germline V gene sequence: CDR1 MGHDK, CDR2 SYGVNS. This CDR3 comprises 13 residues. Written as DNA, the CDR3 is TGTGCCAGCAGTGATCCGGGACAGAATGAAGCTTTCTTT. Amino acids: CASSDPGQNEAFF.

The chain joins TRBV18 to TRBJ1-4, with 8 bases aligning to TRBD1. V lost 6 bases and J lost 4; bases outside the gene matches: 7. The length of the CDR3 is 15 residues. Germline V gene sequence: CDR1 KGHSH, CDR2 LQKENI. CDR3 protein: CASSTGVPFNEKLFF. In DNA form, the CDR3 reads TGTGCCAGCTCGACAGGGGTTCCTTTTAATGAAAAACTGTTTTTT. Filled out from reference TRBV18 and TRBJ1-4, the complete variable domain reads NAGVMQNPRHLVRRRGQEARLRCSPMKGHSHVYWYRQLPEEGLKFMVYLQKENIIDESGMPKERFSAEFPKEGPSILRIQQVVRGDSAAYFCASSTGVPFNEKLFFGSGTQLSVL.

The V gene is TRBV4-2, the J gene TRBJ1-1; the D gene is possibly TRBD1 (5 bases). The V end was cut by 0 bases, the J end by 4 bases, with 9 bases between. Germline V gene sequence: CDR1 LGHNA, CDR2 YNFKEQ. This CDR3 has 14 amino acids. The CDR3 sequence is CASSQDSGSTEAFF. CDR3 in DNA: TGTGCCAGCAGCCAAGACTCAGGGTCCACTGAAGCTTTCTTT.

The V gene is TRBV4-1, the J gene TRBJ1-1; 12 bases fit TRBD1. The V gene's germline CDR1 is MGHRA and CDR2 YSYEKL. There are 16 residues in the CDR3. Trimming cost V 4 bases and J 4 bases; bases outside gene matches: 7. CDR3 nucleotides: TGCGCCAGCAGCCTGCCGGGACAGGGGGCTGTCACTGAAGCTTTCTTT. Its translation is CASSLPGQGAVTEAFF.

This clone is a singleton in its sample. CDR3 nucleotides: TGTGCCAGCGGACAGGCGAATGATGAAAAACTGTTTTTT. Translation gives CASGQANDEKLFF. V is TRBV9 and J is TRBJ1-4; TRBD1 matches 7 bases. V lost 7 bases, J lost 6 bases, and 6 bases stayed unmatched. Germline CDR1 reads SGDLS; CDR2 reads YYNGEE. There are 13 residues in the CDR3.

Note on this clone: This sample includes further DNA sequences coding for the same CDR3. The gene calls are TRBV5-4 and TRBJ1-1; D is undetermined. The CDR3 spans 14 residues. Germline V gene sequence: CDR1 SGHNT, CDR2 YYREEE (reference sequence). Trimming stripped 0 bases from V and 2 bases from J, with 8 bases between. The chain's CDR3 is CASSLDRANTEAFF. The DNA for the CDR3 is TGTGCCAGCAGCTTGGACAGAGCCAACACTGAAGCTTTCTTT.

The chain uses TRBV6-2 or TRBV6-3 and TRBJ2-7, with 7 bases that match TRBD1. Germline CDR1 is MNHEY and CDR2 is SVGEGT. This CDR3 is 13 amino acids long. J lost 4 bases, V lost 5 bases, and 5 bases had no gene match. CDR3 bases: TGTGCCAGCAGTGGCGGACAGGATTACGAGCAGTACTTC. Its protein product is CASSGGQDYEQYF.

V gene TRBV5-1 combines with J gene TRBJ2-2, with D possibly TRBD1 on 5 matching bases. Deletions cut 4 bases from V and 7 bases from J, with 23 bases between. This CDR3 spans 17 amino acids. Germline CDR1 reads SGHRS; CDR2 reads YFSETQ. CDR3 loop: CASSSNRLPLAHGELFF. As DNA, the CDR3 is TGCGCCAGCAGCAGTAACAGGCTTCCGCTTGCCCACGGGGAGCTGTTTTTT.

The CDR3 sequence is CASSPTSEAEQYF. Here the CDR3 DNA reads TGTGCCAGCAGTCCAACGAGCGAGGCCGAGCAGTACTTC. V usage is TRBV27 and J usage is TRBJ2-7; D gene unclear. V lost 5 bases, J lost 6 bases, and 14 bases lay in between. This CDR3 has 13 amino acids. In germline, CDR1 is MNHEY, CDR2 SMNVEV (reference sequence).

The chain links TRBV30 to TRBJ2-7; D gene uncertain. From germline, CDR1 is GTSNPN and CDR2 SVGIG (reference sequence). This CDR3 region has 10 residues. The germline V and J ends were trimmed by 4 bases and 7 bases, with 8 bases remaining between them. Here the CDR3 DNA reads TGTGCCTGGATACTGTGGGAGCAGTACTTC. Amino acid sequence: CAWILWEQYF. The entire variable domain, with the rest obtained from reference TRBV30 and TRBJ2-7, is as follows: SQTIHQWPATLVQPVGSPLSLECTVEGTSNPNLYWYRQAAGRGLQLLFYSVGIGQISSEVPQNLSASRPQDRQFILSSKKLLLSDSGFYLCAWILWEQYFGPGTRLTVT.

The chain has TRBV6-1 and TRBJ1-4, with D possibly matching TRBD1 (6 bases). Trimming shortened V by 5 bases and J by 8 bases, and 12 bases separated the two germline ends. Per germline, CDR1 MNHNS and CDR2 SASEGT. CDR3 length equals 13 residues. The CDR3, as DNA: TGTGCCAGCAGTCCGGGGACACTCGAAAAACTGTTTTTT. Amino acids: CASSPGTLEKLFF.

CDR3 bases: TGTGCCAGCAGCACCCTTACTCAACGCGCCGTCTACGAGCAGTACTTC. Amino acid sequence: CASSTLTQRAVYEQYF. The chain carries TRBV11-2 and TRBJ2-7; no firm D call. Trimming shortened V by 5 bases and J by 3 bases, and 20 bases separated the two germline ends. Per germline, CDR1 SGHAT and CDR2 FQNNGV. The CDR3 length is 16 residues.

The chain combines TRBV7-9 with TRBJ2-1; D perhaps matches TRBD1 (5 bases). Germline V gene sequence: CDR1 SEHNR, CDR2 FQNEAQ (reference sequence). V lost 4 bases and J lost 3, with 7 bases in between. The CDR3 runs 13 residues. Here the CDR3 reads CASSSDSYNEQFF. The CDR3 nucleotides read TGTGCCAGCAGCTCCGACAGCTACAATGAGCAGTTCTTC.

The table lists this clone with a few counts. The chain carries TRBV4-2 and TRBJ1-2; maybe TRBD1 (5 bases). V was trimmed by 0 bases and J by 2 bases, leaving 10 bases between them. This CDR3 is 15 amino acids long. Germline CDR1 LGHNA, CDR2 YNFKEQ. The CDR3 region is CASSQDRQRNYGYTF. Written as DNA, the CDR3 is TGTGCCAGCAGCCAAGATCGACAGAGAAACTATGGCTACACCTTC.

The rearrangement joins TRBV19 to TRBJ1-2; TRBD1 is a possible D gene (6 bases). The CDR3 has 13 residues. The germline V gene has CDR1 LNHDA and CDR2 SQIVND (reference sequence). V was trimmed by 5 bases and J by 3 bases, leaving 10 bases between them. CDR3 sequence (DNA): TGTGCCAGTAGTTCACAGGGTTACTATGGCTACACCTTC. It specifies CASSSQGYYGYTF.

The V call is TRBV7-3, the J call TRBJ2-5; TRBD2 matches at 11 bases. Germline V gives CDR1 SGHTA, CDR2 FQGTGA. The V gene end was trimmed by 3 bases and the J gene end by 5 bases; junction bases not matched to a gene: 5. The CDR3 covers 15 residues. The CDR3 spells CASSLIAGGPETQYF. The DNA of the CDR3 is TGTGCCAGCAGCTTGATAGCGGGGGGGCCGGAGACCCAGTACTTC.

This clone was seen once. The V and J genes are TRBV19 and TRBJ1-1; D unresolved. Germline CDR1 LNHDA, CDR2 SQIVND (reference sequence). V was cut by 3 bases and J by 4 bases, with 9 bases left in between. This CDR3 comprises 13 residues. The CDR3 loop is CASSITEGTEAFF. The CDR3 bases are TGTGCCAGTAGTATTACAGAGGGCACTGAAGCTTTCTTT.

This chain connects TRBV2 to TRBJ2-1, with 7 bases identical to TRBD1. CDR1 is SNHLY and CDR2 is FYNNEI in the germline V gene. Trimming cost V 5 bases and J 9 bases; bases outside gene matches: 13. There are 15 residues in the CDR3. This CDR3 reads CASSNTGEGSGEQFF. CDR3 DNA sequence: TGTGCCAGCAGTAACACAGGGGAAGGGTCTGGTGAGCAGTTCTTC.

The J gene is TRBJ1-2, the V gene TRBV12-3 or TRBV12-4; D is perhaps TRBD1 (6 bases). The CDR3 consists of 13 residues. The V end lost 3 bases, the J end lost 8 bases, and 13 bases lay between the germline ends. DNA of the CDR3: TGTGCCAGCAGTTTCGACAGGACGGAAGGCTACACCTTC. It is translated as CASSFDRTEGYTF.

The genes are TRBV2 and TRBJ1-2; 7 bases agree with TRBD1. This CDR3 is 12 amino acids long. Germline V gene lookup returns CDR1 SNHLY and CDR2 FYNNEI. With 5 bases clipped from V and 5 bases from J, the junction kept 2 bases outside the gene matches. The CDR3 spells CASSQQGYGYTF. In DNA form, the CDR3 reads TGTGCCAGCAGTCAACAGGGGTATGGCTACACCTTC.

This sequence joins TRBV6-5 and TRBJ2-3, with D possibly matching TRBD1 (5 bases). Trimming removed 6 bases from V and 2 bases from J, with 12 bases in between. The germline gives CDR1 MNHEY, CDR2 SVGAGI. This CDR3 spans 14 amino acids. For the CDR3, the DNA is TGTGCCAGCAGAGCAGGGAAATACACAGATACGCAGTATTTT. This gives the protein CASRAGKYTDTQYF.